Below are 31 T cell receptor beta chains sequenced from a single sample in a study of cytomegalovirus exposure and HLA in healthy donors. The PCR was carried out with 60 Vbeta primers and 13 Jbeta primers. The data were produced by immunoSEQ multiplex PCR, yet TCRdb's version contains in-frame clones alone and is incomplete. The sample yields roughly 130,000 clones, 70% to 85% seen once. Sequenced input: PBMCs. These receptors came from a woman younger than 30 in good health and CMV-seropositive.

The chain couples TRBV28 to TRBJ1-3; 7 nucleotides agree with TRBD1. Per germline, CDR1 MDHEN and CDR2 SYDVKM. This CDR3 region has 15 residues. Trimming cost V 7 bases and J 2 bases; bases outside gene matches: 8. The CDR3 sequence is CASTLPGTAGNTIYF. In DNA form, the CDR3 reads TGTGCCAGCACCCTTCCCGGGACAGCTGGAAACACCATATATTTT.

The CDR3 spells CASRNHNDEKLFF. In DNA, the CDR3 is TGTGCCAGCAGGAACCACAACGATGAAAAACTGTTTTTT. The J gene is TRBJ1-4, the V gene TRBV5-4; D gene ambiguous. This CDR3 region has 13 residues. V lost 5 bases, J lost 6 bases, and 11 bases lay in between. Germline lookup yields CDR1 SGHNT and CDR2 YYREEE (reference sequence).

The count of this clone is one. The chain employs TRBV6-6 and TRBJ2-2; TRBD2 is a possible D gene (6 bases). Trimming stripped 8 bases from V and 8 bases from J, with 9 bases between. This CDR3 has 11 amino acids. Per the germline V gene, CDR1 is MNHNY and CDR2 is SVGAGI (reference sequence). The CDR3 sequence: CASWEVGELFF. In DNA, the CDR3 is TGTGCCAGCTGGGAGGTTGGGGAGCTGTTTTTT.

The chain employs TRBV7-9 and TRBJ1-2, with D perhaps TRBD1 (5 bases). Trimming shortened V by 1 base and J by 4 bases, and 16 bases separated the two germline ends. CDR3 length: 16 amino acids. Germline CDR1 reads SEHNR; CDR2 reads FQNEAQ (reference sequence). In DNA, the CDR3 is TGTGCCAGCAGCTTAGGGACATACGAGTGGAGCTATGGCTACACCTTC. Translating gives CASSLGTYEWSYGYTF.

V usage is TRBV2 and J usage is TRBJ1-3; D unclear. Between the trimmed V and J ends, which lost 6 bases and 0 bases, there was a span of 6 bases. CDR3 size: 13 residues. Germline V gene sequence: CDR1 SNHLY, CDR2 FYNNEI. For the CDR3, the DNA is TGTGCCAGCAGACTAGCCTCTGGAAACACCATATATTTT. This sequence encodes CASRLASGNTIYF.

A single count supports this clone. The chain couples TRBV2 to TRBJ1-2, with 12 bases lining up with TRBD1. With V trimmed by 6 bases and J by 2 bases, 7 bases remained unmatched. Per the germline V gene, CDR1 is SNHLY and CDR2 is FYNNEI. CDR3 length equals 16 residues. The DNA of the CDR3 is TGTGCCAGCAGCTCCGGGACAGGGGGCGCGAACTATGGCTACACCTTC. As protein: CASSSGTGGANYGYTF.

V gene TRBV5-6 combines with J gene TRBJ1-3; D unresolved. This CDR3 comprises 15 residues. The germline V gene encodes CDR1 SGHDT and CDR2 YYEEEE. The germline V and J ends were trimmed by 6 bases and 0 bases, with 13 bases remaining between them. CDR3 bases: TGTGCCAGCACCAATTTGGGGAGCTCTGGAAACACCATATATTTT. This sequence encodes CASTNLGSSGNTIYF.

V and J are TRBV6-5 and TRBJ1-2, with a weak D call TRBD1 (6 bases). Germline CDR1 is MNHEY and CDR2 is SVGAGI. This CDR3 spans 13 amino acids. The ends were cut back, 6 bases at V and 4 bases at J, with 12 bases in the middle. In DNA form, the CDR3 reads TGTGCCAGCAGCGGGACAACCCTCTATGGCTACACCTTC. It encodes CASSGTTLYGYTF.

This chain uses TRBV4-1 with TRBJ1-2, with no clear D. The CDR3 contains 14 residues. Germline CDR1 is MGHRA and CDR2 is YSYEKL. Trimming cost V 4 bases and J 6 bases, with 15 bases left between them. The CDR3 protein is CASSPLLAENGYTF. In DNA form, the CDR3 reads TGCGCCAGCAGCCCCCTCTTAGCTGAGAATGGCTACACCTTC.

V gene TRBV19 combines with J gene TRBJ1-2; TRBD1 matches 7 bases. The CDR3 runs to 14 residues. CDR1 is LNHDA and CDR2 is SQIVND in the germline V gene (reference sequence). J lost 3 bases, V lost 5 bases, and 6 bases had no gene match. The CDR3 DNA follows: TGTGCCAGTAGTCCACAGGGGACCCACTATGGCTACACCTTC. Its translation: CASSPQGTHYGYTF.

This rearrangement joins TRBV4-1 to TRBJ1-1; D gene uncertain. V was clipped by 4 bases and J by 2 bases, with 11 bases between them. The CDR3 has 14 amino acids. CDR1 is MGHRA, CDR2 YSYEKL, per germline. DNA of the CDR3: TGCGCCAGCAGCCTCGGACTGAGTAACACTGAAGCTTTCTTT. It encodes CASSLGLSNTEAFF.

CDR3 sequence: CASSTPGFSPLHF. The CDR3 nucleotides are TGCGCCAGCAGTACGCCAGGGTTTTCACCCCTCCACTTT. The chain joins TRBV10-2 to TRBJ1-6, with a tentative D call TRBD1 (5 bases). Trimming shortened V by 5 bases and J by 9 bases, and 11 bases separated the two germline ends. Germline CDR1 is WSHSY and CDR2 is SAAADI. This CDR3 has 13 residues.

The chain employs TRBV15 and TRBJ1-2; D is undetermined. With 0 bases removed from V and 4 bases from J, the gap between germline ends came to 3 bases. The CDR3 spans 12 residues. Germline V lookup: CDR1 LNHNV, CDR2 YYDKDF (reference sequence). Written as DNA, the CDR3 is TGTGCCACCAGCAGAGACAGCTATGGCTACACCTTC. As protein: CATSRDSYGYTF.

This chain links TRBV29-1 with TRBJ1-1; no clear D gene. CDR3 length: 11 amino acids. V shed 4 bases and J shed 2 bases, with 5 bases lying between them. The germline V gene has CDR1 SQVTM and CDR2 ANQGSEA. The CDR3 nucleotides read TGCAGCGTTGCCCCAAACACTGAAGCTTTCTTT. It codes for CSVAPNTEAFF.

The rearrangement uses TRBV27 and TRBJ2-7; 10 bases match TRBD2. CDR3 length equals 18 residues. The germline V gene has CDR1 MNHEY and CDR2 SMNVEV (reference sequence). With V trimmed by 3 bases and J by 3 bases, 14 bases remained unmatched. CDR3 residues: CASSFSFPSGGRYYEQYF. CDR3 in DNA: TGTGCCAGCAGTTTCTCTTTCCCTAGCGGGGGCCGGTACTACGAGCAGTACTTC.

This chain uses TRBV6-5 with TRBJ1-2; 7 bases map to TRBD1. Germline values: CDR1 MNHEY, CDR2 SVGAGI. The CDR3 extends over 13 amino acids. With V trimmed by 6 bases and J by 5 bases, 6 bases remained unmatched. The CDR3 DNA is TGTGCCAGCAGCGAAACAGGGGTTTATGGCTACACCTTC. Its protein is CASSETGVYGYTF.

The CDR3 spells CASSEAGSRREKLFF. DNA for the CDR3: TGTGCCAGCAGTGAGGCCGGGTCGCGAAGGGAAAAACTGTTTTTT. V gene TRBV25-1 combines with J gene TRBJ1-4; no reliable D call. V lost 3 bases, J lost 8 bases, and 16 bases lay in between. CDR1 and CDR2 (germline): MGHDK, SYGVNS. CDR3 length equals 15 residues.

The gene calls are TRBV19 and TRBJ1-5, with D tentatively TRBD1 (6 bases). The CDR3 is 14 amino acids. Germline values: CDR1 LNHDA, CDR2 SQIVND (reference sequence). The V and J ends lost 5 bases and 6 bases respectively, with 14 bases between them. CDR3 coding DNA: TGTGCCAGTAGTCCCCAGGAAGGGGGTCAGCCCCAGCATTTT. The encoded protein is CASSPQEGGQPQHF. Supplemented by reference TRBV19 and TRBJ1-5, the full variable domain reads DGGITQSPKYLFRKEGQNVTLSCEQNLNHDAMYWYRQDPGQGLRLIYYSQIVNDFQKGDIAEGYSVSREKKESFPLTVTSAQKNPTAFYLCASSPQEGGQPQHFGDGTRLSIL.

The chain recombines TRBV2 with TRBJ2-7; possible D gene TRBD2, 7 bases. The V end was cut by 4 bases, the J end by 2 bases, with 12 bases between. The CDR3 is made up of 14 amino acids. Per the germline V gene, CDR1 is SNHLY and CDR2 is FYNNEI. The CDR3 DNA is TGTGCCAGCAGTGGGGGGGGCTCCACCTACGAGCAGTACTTC. Translation gives CASSGGGSTYEQYF.

This clone was seen only a few times. The rearrangement uses TRBV2 and TRBJ2-2; D unclear. The CDR3 is 12 amino acids. CDR1 and CDR2 (germline): SNHLY, FYNNEI. Trimming took off 11 bases at V and 8 bases at J, with 15 bases between the two ends. The CDR3 reads CASRLLIGELFF. CDR3 DNA sequence: TGTGCCTCAAGACTGTTGATTGGGGAGCTGTTTTTT.

This chain joins TRBV4-1 and TRBJ1-2; D is perhaps TRBD1 (5 bases). V gave up 0 bases and J gave up 2 bases, with 10 bases separating them. There are 15 residues in the CDR3. The germline V gene encodes CDR1 MGHRA and CDR2 YSYEKL. The CDR3 DNA follows: TGCGCCAGCAGCCAAGAGATAGGGGTAAACTATGGCTACACCTTC. Its translation is CASSQEIGVNYGYTF.

V gene TRBV7-8 combines with J gene TRBJ2-7; possible D gene TRBD1, 6 bases. The germline gives CDR1 SGHVS, CDR2 FQNEAQ. The CDR3 runs 13 residues. V was trimmed by 5 bases and J by 6 bases, leaving 14 bases between them. Here the CDR3 reads CASSLTRGSEQYF. CDR3 in DNA: TGTGCCAGCAGCCTAACCAGGGGAAGCGAGCAGTACTTC.

This chain joins TRBV5-4 and TRBJ2-3; 7 nucleotides match TRBD1. From germline, CDR1 is SGHNT and CDR2 YYREEE (reference sequence). V lost 4 bases to trimming and J lost 4 bases; unmatched junction nucleotides: 3. The CDR3 length is 13 residues. CDR3 nucleotide sequence: TGTGCCAGCAGCCACAGGGGTTCAGATACGCAGTATTTT. Amino acid sequence: CASSHRGSDTQYF.

The V gene is TRBV7-6, the J gene TRBJ2-2; 11 bases line up with TRBD2. The junction had 14 bases not matched to a gene; V was cut back by 5 bases and J by 3 bases. The CDR3 runs 19 residues. Per the germline V gene, CDR1 is SGHVS and CDR2 is FNYEAQ. CDR3 in DNA: TGTGCCAGCAGCGGTATTCTAGCGGGGGGCCCAGGGGACACCGGGGAGCTGTTTTTT. It yields the protein CASSGILAGGPGDTGELFF.

This sequence joins TRBV6-5 and TRBJ2-7; weak D call: TRBD2 (6 bases). The CDR3 contains 15 residues. V gave up 5 bases and J gave up 2 bases, with 16 bases separating them. Germline CDR1 and CDR2: MNHEY and SVGAGI. Here the CDR3 reads CASSLLFSGTYEQYF. CDR3 DNA: TGTGCCAGCAGTCTTCTTTTTAGCGGCACCTACGAGCAGTACTTC.

V and J are TRBV13 and TRBJ1-2; D not resolved. Germline CDR1 is PRHDT and CDR2 is FYEKMQ (reference sequence). Between the trimmed V and J ends, which lost 5 bases and 9 bases, there was a span of 10 bases. This CDR3 region has 11 residues. The CDR3 is CASSLRDSYTF. The DNA of the CDR3 is TGTGCCAGCAGCCTCCGAGACAGCTACACCTTC.

CDR3 in amino acids: CASSFMGADYEQYF. The CDR3, as DNA: TGTGCCAGCAGCTTCATGGGGGCGGACTACGAGCAGTACTTC. This chain connects TRBV7-6 to TRBJ2-7; perhaps TRBD1 as D (6 bases). V lost 3 bases, J lost 3 bases, and 12 bases lay in between. Per germline, CDR1 SGHVS and CDR2 FNYEAQ. This CDR3 has 14 amino acids.

This clone appeared a single time. The chain employs TRBV5-1 and TRBJ1-6, with 9 positions matching TRBD1. With V trimmed by 2 bases and J by 10 bases, 10 bases remained unmatched. The CDR3 covers 16 residues. The V gene's germline CDR1 is SGHRS and CDR2 YFSETQ. This chain's CDR3 is CASSFRDRDALSPLHF. CDR3 sequence (DNA): TGCGCCAGCAGCTTCCGGGACAGGGATGCCTTATCACCCCTCCACTTT.

The chain recombines TRBV6-1 with TRBJ2-3; 12 nucleotides align to TRBD2. This CDR3 has 15 amino acids. The J segment lost 5 bases and the V segment lost 6 bases, leaving 6 bases of the junction unmatched. Germline loops: CDR1 MNHNS, CDR2 SASEGT. The CDR3 here is CASSPPTSGRDTQYF. The CDR3 region has the DNA TGTGCCAGCAGCCCCCCGACTAGCGGGAGAGATACGCAGTATTTT.

The rearrangement joins TRBV28 to TRBJ2-1; TRBD2 might be the D (5 bases). Germline V gene sequence: CDR1 MDHEN, CDR2 SYDVKM. V lost 3 bases and J lost 9, with 12 bases in between. The CDR3 covers 13 residues. The CDR3 sequence: CASSFDPRGEQFF. DNA of the CDR3: TGTGCCAGCAGTTTCGACCCCCGGGGTGAGCAGTTCTTC.

CDR3: CASSLTGALHF. The CDR3 DNA reads as TGTGCCAGCAGCCTGACTGGTGCCCTCCACTTT. This sequence joins TRBV5-6 and TRBJ1-6; D gene ambiguous. The germline V gene encodes CDR1 SGHDT and CDR2 YYEEEE. V was clipped by 4 bases and J by 14 bases, with 10 bases between them. The CDR3 spans 11 residues.